Following are 19 T cell receptor beta chains from one sample sequenced in a study of cytomegalovirus exposure and HLA in healthy donors. Primers: 60 Vbeta forward and 13 Jbeta reverse. Clones were sequenced by immunoSEQ multiplex PCR, and TCRdb holds only the in-frame ones, with some missing. The table lists over 100,000 clones, around 74% of them singletons. Sequenced sample: PBMCs. These receptors all come from a male donor in good health and CMV-seronegative.

This clone was seen a handful of times. V and J are TRBV5-1 and TRBJ2-1; D call uncertain. CDR1 SGHRS and CDR2 YFSETQ come from the germline V gene. Trimming shortened V by 0 bases and J by 4 bases, and 5 bases separated the two germline ends. The CDR3 length is 13 residues. This chain's CDR3 is CASSLALYNEQFF. The CDR3 region has the DNA TGCGCCAGCAGCTTGGCCTTGTACAATGAGCAGTTCTTC. Looking up the rest from reference TRBV5-1 and TRBJ2-1 gives the full variable domain: KAGVTQTPRYLIKTRGQQVTLSCSPISGHRSVSWYQQTPGQGLQFLFEYFSETQRNKGNFPGRFSGRQFSNSRSEMNVSTLELGDSALYLCASSLALYNEQFFGPGTRLTVL.

This CDR3 is CASSQGVSTTGELFF. CDR3 nucleotide sequence: TGCGCCAGCAGCCAAGGCGTATCTACGACCGGGGAGCTGTTTTTT. The chain is built from TRBV4-1 and TRBJ2-2; D gene unclear. Per germline, CDR1 MGHRA and CDR2 YSYEKL. The CDR3 length is 15 residues. Trimming took off 1 base at V and 5 bases at J, with 11 bases between the two ends.

This chain uses TRBV28 with TRBJ1-5; D perhaps matches TRBD1 (5 bases). Germline CDR1 MDHEN, CDR2 SYDVKM. Between the trimmed V and J ends, which lost 3 bases and 2 bases, there was a span of 17 bases. This CDR3 is built from 17 residues. In DNA form, the CDR3 reads TGTGCCAGCAGTTTTCCCCAGGGACTTCTGGGCAATCAGCCCCAGCATTTT. Its protein is CASSFPQGLLGNQPQHF.

The J gene is TRBJ2-7, the V gene TRBV5-6, with TRBD1 matching over 7 bases. Germline V gene sequence: CDR1 SGHDT, CDR2 YYEEEE. The CDR3 is 17 amino acids. Trimming cost V 4 bases and J 0 bases; bases outside gene matches: 13. Written as DNA, the CDR3 is TGTGCCAGCAGCCAGACAGGCCTCCGGGACAGCTCCTACGAGCAGTACTTC. Its translation: CASSQTGLRDSSYEQYF.

This clone has more than one count but fewer than ten. The chain is built from TRBV23-1 and TRBJ2-1; D is possibly TRBD2 (7 bases). TRBV23-1 is an open reading frame, and its role is uncertain. CDR3 length: 17 residues. Trimming took 1 base from V and 8 from J, leaving 21 bases between them. The CDR3 loop is CASSQFAEEGGIDEQFF. The CDR3 region has the DNA TGCGCCAGCAGTCAATTCGCGGAGGAGGGGGGGATAGATGAGCAGTTCTTC.

This chain uses TRBV27 with TRBJ1-1; D is unresolved. With 6 bases removed from V and 8 bases from J, the gap between germline ends came to 22 bases. The germline V gene encodes CDR1 MNHEY and CDR2 SMNVEV (reference sequence). The length of the CDR3 is 15 residues. CDR3 loop: CASSPLGGPSSEAFF. CDR3 DNA sequence: TGTGCCAGCAGCCCCCTCGGAGGGCCAAGCTCCGAAGCTTTCTTT.

This clone was counted a few times. This chain connects TRBV19 to TRBJ1-2; 9 nucleotides match TRBD1. In germline, CDR1 is LNHDA, CDR2 SQIVND (reference sequence). The CDR3 consists of 15 residues. The junction had 8 bases not matched to a gene; V was cut back by 7 bases and J by 2 bases. The CDR3 spells CASTPRTGVNYGYTF. The CDR3 region has the DNA TGTGCCAGTACCCCTAGGACAGGGGTAAACTATGGCTACACCTTC.

This chain uses TRBV9 with TRBJ2-5; tentatively, D is TRBD2 (6 bases). V was clipped by 4 bases and J by 5 bases, with 18 bases between them. The length of the CDR3 is 15 residues. Germline V gives CDR1 SGDLS, CDR2 YYNGEE. CDR3 protein: CASSPSWEERETQYF. For the CDR3, the DNA is TGTGCCAGCAGCCCCTCGTGGGAGGAACGGGAGACCCAGTACTTC.

This sequence joins TRBV18 and TRBJ1-5; possibly TRBD1 for D (5 bases). Trimming removed 0 bases at V and 2 bases at J, with 14 bases between. Germline CDR1 reads KGHSH; CDR2 reads LQKENI. This CDR3 has 17 amino acids. This CDR3 reads CASSPPGLGGGNQPQHF. The CDR3 bases are TGTGCCAGCTCACCACCGGGCCTCGGAGGGGGCAATCAGCCCCAGCATTTT.

V is TRBV6-6 and J is TRBJ2-5, with 11 positions matching TRBD2. This CDR3 has 16 amino acids. Germline CDR1 is MNHNY and CDR2 is SVGAGI (reference sequence). With V trimmed by 2 bases and J by 1 base, 3 bases remained unmatched. The CDR3 coding sequence is TGTGCCAGCAGTTACCTGCTAGCGGGAGGCCAAGAGACCCAGTACTTC. Its translation is CASSYLLAGGQETQYF.

The CDR3 here is CASSLGGLAGPEQYF. CDR3 nucleotides: TGTGCCAGCAGCTTAGGCGGACTAGCGGGACCCGAGCAGTACTTC. The rearrangement uses TRBV7-8 and TRBJ2-7; 12 positions agree with TRBD2. Germline CDR1 and CDR2: SGHVS and FQNEAQ. Germline trimming cut 1 base from V and 6 bases from J; bases unmatched to any gene: 4. The CDR3 spans 15 residues.

J is TRBJ1-6 and V is TRBV18; TRBD1 aligns across 8 bases. The ends lost 3 bases at V and 9 bases at J; junction bases unmatched: 22. The length of the CDR3 is 20 residues. Germline CDR1 KGHSH, CDR2 LQKENI. The CDR3 bases are TGTGCCAGCTCACCGCAAATTGGGACAGGAACTCCTCCTATGGGTTCACCCCTCCACTTT. It yields the protein CASSPQIGTGTPPMGSPLHF.

The chain joins TRBV20-1 to TRBJ1-1; no clear D gene. The germline V and J ends were trimmed by 7 bases and 4 bases, with 10 bases remaining between them. CDR3 length: 11 residues. Germline loops: CDR1 DFQATT, CDR2 SNEGSKA (reference sequence). This CDR3 is CSVKWSTEAFF. DNA of the CDR3: TGCAGTGTCAAGTGGAGCACTGAAGCTTTCTTT.

The rearrangement links TRBV20-1 to TRBJ2-1; 10 bases are shared with TRBD2. Trimming at V came to 6 bases and at J to 12 bases, leaving 5 bases not matched to a gene. The CDR3 sequence is 11 residues long. The germline gives CDR1 DFQATT, CDR2 SNEGSKA (reference sequence). The CDR3 DNA reads TGCAGTGCCACTAGCGGGGATAGGCAGTTCTTC. It specifies CSATSGDRQFF.

This chain links TRBV4-3 with TRBJ2-2; the D gene is possibly TRBD2 (6 bases). V was trimmed by 0 bases and J by 4 bases, leaving 12 bases between them. The CDR3 runs 16 residues. Germline V gene data show CDR1 as LGHNA and CDR2 as YSLEER. The CDR3 DNA sequence: TGCGCCAGCAGCCAAGATTGGGGGGTCGGCACCGGGGAGCTGTTTTTT. It yields the protein CASSQDWGVGTGELFF.

The V and J genes are TRBV7-6 and TRBJ2-7, with 8 bases matching TRBD1. The CDR3 extends over 16 amino acids. V shed 5 bases and J 4 bases; nucleotides not matched to a gene: 13. Germline lookup yields CDR1 SGHVS and CDR2 FNYEAQ. CDR3 residues: CASSPFRQGAVYEQYF. CDR3 bases: TGTGCCAGCAGCCCGTTTCGGCAGGGGGCGGTGTACGAGCAGTACTTC.

This clone came up a few times. The V gene is TRBV5-1, the J gene TRBJ2-1, with 9 nucleotides matching TRBD2. CDR1 is SGHRS, CDR2 YFSETQ, per germline. Losses at the gene ends were 1 base for V and 0 bases for J; bases not matched to a gene: 8. This CDR3 comprises 18 residues. CDR3 coding DNA: TGCGCCAGCAGCTTGAGGCTAGCGGGGATGAGCTCCTACAATGAGCAGTTCTTC. Translation gives CASSLRLAGMSSYNEQFF.

This chain connects TRBV9 to TRBJ1-5, with a possible D match to TRBD1 (5 bases). CDR1 and CDR2 (germline): SGDLS, YYNGEE. The CDR3 is made up of 14 amino acids. Trimming removed 3 bases from V and 7 bases from J, with 14 bases in between. CDR3 sequence: CASSDGGVFQPQHF. CDR3 bases: TGTGCCAGCAGCGATGGGGGGGTTTTCCAGCCCCAGCATTTT.

The rearrangement joins TRBV5-1 to TRBJ1-6, with a tentative D call TRBD1 (5 bases). Germline CDR1 SGHRS, CDR2 YFSETQ. The CDR3 has 13 residues. V lost 4 bases, J lost 10 bases, and 12 bases lay in between. CDR3 nucleotide sequence: TGCGCCAGCAGCGGGGGGGGGTTCTCACCCCTCCACTTT. It is translated as CASSGGGFSPLHF.